This TCR beta chain was identified in a study of blood T cell repertoires in COVID-19 (dated by TCRdb to the early 2020s). In terms of the full investigation: Samples from collaborators originated in the United States, Italy and Spain and spanned both the acute and convalescent phases of COVID-19. Deeply sampled blood TCRbeta repertoires from subjects exposed to, actively infected with, or recovered from COVID-19 were included in the dataset. The samples were drawn from the first 160 participants of the ongoing ImmuneRACE study and from 1,254 subjects provided by 6 global collaborators. Sample metadata almost always included a de-identified subject ID, COVID-19 status, age in years and sex. A freely available public database, intended as a resource for researchers studying the immune response to SARS-CoV-2, is where the repertoires were released. Where available, HLA class I and class II types were obtained from metadata supplied by the sample provider rather than from assay-based typing. The prospective study material was composed of cDNA or gDNA derived from T cells, B-cell-depleted T cells, or PBMCs.

TCRbeta CDR3 regions were amplified from genomic DNA by means of the immunoSEQ Assay, a bias-controlled multiplex PCR. Concerning the study's data processing: The number of nucleated cells in each sample was estimated from the amplification of reference gene primers within the assay. To quantify the absolute abundance of each unique TCRbeta CDR3 rearrangement, sequence reads were collapsed and filtered. For each sample, productive Simpson clonality was calculated by taking the square root of Simpson's diversity index across productive rearrangements. TCRdb holds this immuneACCESS table with in-frame rearrangements only. Some clones are missing; in checked studies, unresolved V genes explain under half, and the rest has no known cause. D and trimming were read from the DNA, whereas the V and J calls and clone size are those reported in that table. The sample table contains about 150,000 clones; only one count was recorded for about 90% of them. The ten largest account for about 0.55% of the sample.

For this clone: What antigen it recognizes has not been identified. Within one base of it there is no much larger clone, and no base qualities were kept.

Each collaborating institution followed its own protocols to collect whole blood in K2EDTA tubes. Collaborator samples were shipped for TCRbeta analysis as frozen whole blood, isolated PBMCs, or DNA extracted from either sample type. The CDR3 holds 21 amino acids from the cysteine to the phenylalanine. Only CDR3 DNA is held: 63 bases, read in frame from base 1. Overall study outcomes, separate from this receptor: The quantity of clinical and demographic metadata differed by source and by participant and was supplied without curation.

Recombination connected TRBV21-1 to TRBJ1-3; the table gives TRBD1 as D, unverified against the DNA. TRBV21-1 is labeled a pseudogene. The clonotype originates from a man between 45 and 60 years old with acute or convalescent COVID-19. The specimen was peripheral blood. The DNA sequence is given as TGTGCCAGCAGCAAAGGGGTTAGGAGACAGGGGGCGACAGGGGTTGGAAACACCATATATTTT. Its translation reads: CASSKGVRRQGATGVGNTIYF.